The clone carrying this T cell receptor (beta chain) was detected only a few times. What it recognizes is unknown. The assay that was used to sequence DNA from cultured CD4+ T cells was the Oncomine TCR Beta short-read assay. TCRdb called the PCR reads again in MiXCR, with one record for every CDR3 protein. The sample holds some 16,000 distinct CDR3 sequences, roughly 54% seen once. The entry originates in a study of vaccination and CD4 T cells after COVID-19. V lost 6 bases and J lost 2; bases outside the gene matches: 4. The CDR3 contains 15 residues. Germline V gene lookup returns CDR1 SGHTA and CDR2 FQGNSA. As to time point: late sampling 161 to 241 days after vaccination in a few convalescent patients. Treatment given: approximately nine-day PBMC culture with coronavirus spike peptide pools or control peptides (ViraFEST assay).

The chain joins TRBV7-2 to TRBJ2-1; 10 nucleotides agree with TRBD2. The sequenced sample was CD4+ T cells from blood, cultured in vitro, obtained about 7 months after SARS-CoV-2 vaccination. The source of this sequence is a human donor who had recovered from COVID-19. The CDR3 DNA sequence: TGTGCCAGCAGGAAGAGCGGGGGGGCCTACAATGAGCAGTTCTTC. The encoded protein is CASRKSGGAYNEQFF.